This T cell receptor beta chain was obtained from a study of human T cells and chemical hapten exposure. At the level of the study: Weekly administration of diphenylcyclopropenone to the scalp of patients continued throughout the approximately 25-week study. Readings were taken at 6 days from patch tests that had applied 0.01% DPC to the upper back. General study points: TCRs exceeding 1 in 1000 frequency stayed unchanged with DPC sensitization.

TCRdb used MiXCR to reprocess the RACE reads, holding one entry per CDR3 protein. The repertoire holds 80,000 to 95,000 distinct CDR3 sequences, with about 10% as singletons. There are a few counts of this clonotype. Its antigen is currently unknown. Time point here: patch test 1, 2 weeks after DPC sensitization. Indicated treatment: therapeutic diphenylcyclopropenone sensitization with weekly scalp DPC. V lost 4 bases and J 7 bases, leaving 9 bases between the germline ends. This CDR3 has 11 residues. In germline, CDR1 is SGHTS, CDR2 YDEGEE. Sequencing used whole blood, obtained in connection with sensitization to the hapten diphenylcyclopropenone (DPC). The sequence came from a woman aged 50 to 60 with alopecia areata. Some clones in this sample may be carry-over from other donors' samples. This chain connects TRBV5-8 to TRBJ2-7, with a tentative D call TRBD2 (6 bases). The CDR3 sequence is CASSGGLEQYF. In DNA, the CDR3 is TGTGCCAGCAGCGGGGGGTTGGAGCAGTACTTC.